This paragraph reports one TCR beta chain. This receptor's antigen is unknown. The sample holds no much larger clone one base away, and base qualities are not on file. The sample belongs to a study of CD8 T cells in Susac syndrome (dated by TCRdb to the late 2010s). Study-wide context: Of the Susac syndrome patients who were sequenced, under 10 were in clinical remission while more than five had clinically active disease. Susac syndrome patients were therapy-naive, on corticosteroids (some also receiving IVIg), or on IVIg alone at blood withdrawal. Repertoire sequencing was used to test whether CD8+ T cell activation and differentiation in Susac syndrome was antigen driven. Clonality of the CD8+ T cell repertoire was compared between over ten healthy donors, around 14 Susac syndrome patients and 15 multiple sclerosis patients.

RNA was extracted with the RNeasy kit and roughly 0.45 to 1 ug was reverse transcribed using random hexamers. TCR beta CDR3 regions were amplified with the immunoSEQ multiplex PCR assay covering 54 Vbeta and 13 Jbeta segments. Bias from PCR amplification was corrected by using a synthetic template baseline for primer optimization and for computational correction. As for how the authors treated the data: Reads were annotated to V, D and J genes per IMGT and analyzed with immunoSEQ Analyzer, keeping only productive sequences. Clonality was calculated as one minus the Shannon entropy normalized by log2 of the number of productive unique sequences. For each patient and control, public and private clones were evaluated among the 100 most prevalent clones. Clones were defined as Susac-specific if absent from the healthy and MS cohorts, from 900 to 1,300 published viral clones and from other ImmuneACCESS disease sequences. The public reads were reprocessed in TCRdb via fastp at Q25 and MiXCR, keeping in-frame beta chains. Rows are combined by CDR3 protein, so each entry shows the most common genes and DNA. For this entry, the V and J calls and clone size follow TCRdb and not the study's own pipeline. This sample has more than 70,000 distinct CDR3 sequences in its table, and approximately 94% of those were observed once. 0.5% to 0.65% of the sample comes from the top ten.

Peripheral blood CD8+ and CD4+ T cells from healthy donors, Susac syndrome patients and multiple sclerosis patients were profiled by high-throughput TCR beta sequencing. Recently defined diagnostic criteria for definite or probable disease were met by the Susac syndrome patients. Bulk CD8+ and CD4+ T cells were purified magnetically by negative isolation, whereas CD8+ TEMRA cells were enriched by FACS. Blood was collected in EDTA tubes and processed within 24 hours, with PBMCs isolated through density gradient centrifugation. PBMCs intended for TCR sequencing were frozen in liquid nitrogen and were later thawed in a 37 degrees C water bath. A purity of at least 90% was achieved for sorted or isolated CD4+, CD8+ and CD8+ TEMRA cells. General study outcomes and caveats: Looking at Susac-specific public clones, the researchers identified some 16 in the total CD8+ repertoire and roughly 5 in the CD8+ TEMRA repertoire. CD8+ repertoires in Susac syndrome showed clonal expansion, which was highest in CD8+ TEMRA cells and was greater in clinically active patients than in remitting patients. The study acknowledged that relatively few individuals were included in the TCR sequencing and HLA analysis.

From the germline V gene, CDR1 is SGHRS and CDR2 is YFSETQ. Trimming at the junction amounts to 0 bases on V and 5 bases on J, and the germline ends lie 10 bases apart. The CDR3 has 14 amino acids, counting the end cysteine and phenylalanine. CDR3 DNA only is kept here, 42 bases in frame from base 1. The clonotype was recovered from a human donor with Susac syndrome. The V gene is TRBV5-1 and the J gene is TRBJ2-3, with the D gene uncertain. Sequencing was performed on CD8+ T cells from PBMCs. The CDR3 region: CASSLESAKDTQYF. The DNA reads as follows: TGCGCCAGCAGCTTGGAATCGGCCAAAGATACGCAGTATTTT.